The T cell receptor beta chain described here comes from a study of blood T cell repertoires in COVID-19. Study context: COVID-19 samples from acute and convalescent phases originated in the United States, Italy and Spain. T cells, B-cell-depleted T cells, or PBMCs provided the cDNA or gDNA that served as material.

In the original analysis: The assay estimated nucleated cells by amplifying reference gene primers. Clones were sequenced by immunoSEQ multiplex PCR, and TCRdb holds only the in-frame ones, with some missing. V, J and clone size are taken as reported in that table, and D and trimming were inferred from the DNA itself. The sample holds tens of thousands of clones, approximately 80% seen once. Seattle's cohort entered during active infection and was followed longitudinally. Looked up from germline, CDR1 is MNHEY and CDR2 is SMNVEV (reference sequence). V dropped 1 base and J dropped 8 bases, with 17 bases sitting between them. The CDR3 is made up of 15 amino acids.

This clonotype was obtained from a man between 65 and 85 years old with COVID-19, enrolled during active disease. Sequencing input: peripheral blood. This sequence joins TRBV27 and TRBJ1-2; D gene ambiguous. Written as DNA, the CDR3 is TGTGCCAGCAGTTTATTACCGCCCTCTCAGTGGGGCTACACCTTC. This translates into CASSLLPPSQWGYTF.